Each of the 23 T cell receptor beta chains below was sequenced from the same sample in a study of human T cells and chemical hapten exposure (dated by TCRdb to about 2021). According to the study, the label for this sample's time point signals: healthy volunteer bleed at 6 weeks. Total RNA was extracted from unfractionated whole blood collected in Tempus Blood RNA tubes. Libraries were prepared through RACE. The instrument given in TCRdb is NextSeq 500. TCRdb took the public reads, trimmed them with fastp at Q25, ran MiXCR for clone calling and kept in-frame beta chains. Records with the same CDR3 protein are collapsed into one entry carrying the most frequent genes and DNA. Within this sample are approximately 81,000 distinct CDR3 sequences, with about 8.7% of them counted one time only. The top ten clonotypes cover over 1.5% of the sample. The material sequenced was whole blood. These receptors were obtained from a male donor in good health. Some clones in this sample may be carry-over from other donors' samples.

This clonotype has a handful of counts. V and J are TRBV2 and TRBJ1-2; TRBD1 is a possible D gene (6 bases). Germline V gives CDR1 SNHLY, CDR2 FYNNEI. V lost 5 bases, J lost 3 bases, and 16 bases lay in between. The length of the CDR3 is 15 residues. CDR3 coding DNA: TGTGCCAGCAGTAGTTGGCAGGGGCAAGACTATGGCTACACCTTC. Residues: CASSSWQGQDYGYTF.

The rearrangement links TRBV5-4 to TRBJ2-3; the match to TRBD2 covers 9 bases. Trimming took 7 bases from V and 3 from J; bases not matched to a gene: 6. Germline lookup yields CDR1 SGHNT and CDR2 YYREEE (reference sequence). This CDR3 spans 14 amino acids. The CDR3 loop is CASRAGGGTDTQYF. CDR3 bases: TGTGCCAGCCGAGCGGGGGGCGGGACAGATACGCAGTATTTT.

This clonotype was seen a handful of times. V is TRBV27 and J is TRBJ2-7; the D call may be TRBD1 or TRBD2 (5 bases each). V shed 4 bases and J shed 2 bases, with 15 bases lying between them. The CDR3 contains 15 residues. Germline V CDR1 and CDR2: MNHEY, SMNVEV (reference sequence). For the CDR3, the DNA is TGTGCCAGCAGTTCGTCTGGGACGGATGCCTACGAGCAGTACTTC. Its translation is CASSSSGTDAYEQYF.

This clonotype was seen many times. The J gene is TRBJ2-1, the V gene TRBV10-2; TRBD2 matches 10 bases. Germline-derived CDR1 and CDR2 are WSHSY and SAAADI. This CDR3 is built from 16 residues. The V gene end was trimmed by 5 bases and the J gene end by 4 bases; junction bases not matched to a gene: 8. The CDR3 DNA follows: TGCGCCAGCAGTCCTACTAGCGGGATGGGATACAATGAGCAGTTCTTC. Translation gives CASSPTSGMGYNEQFF.

The V and J genes are TRBV7-2 and TRBJ2-6; no firm D call. The CDR3 contains 17 residues. Per germline, CDR1 SGHTA and CDR2 FQGNSA. With 1 base removed from V and 2 bases from J, the gap between germline ends came to 12 bases. The CDR3 DNA is TGTGCCAGCAGCTTAGAGACCATGTTTACTGGGGCCAACGTCCTGACTTTC. The encoded protein is CASSLETMFTGANVLTF.

This clonotype has only a few counts. This sequence joins TRBV6-2 or TRBV6-3 and TRBJ2-1; no clear D gene. Germline CDR1 MNHEY, CDR2 SVGEGT. The CDR3 sequence is 12 residues long. V was trimmed by 0 bases and J by 9 bases, leaving 6 bases between them. The DNA for the CDR3 is TGTGCCAGCAGTTACTCGACTCGTGAGCAGTTCTTC. It translates to CASSYSTREQFF.

This clonotype was found a few times. The chain joins TRBV12-3 or TRBV12-4 to TRBJ2-2, with no clear D. V was trimmed by 5 bases and J by 4 bases, leaving 8 bases between them. The CDR3 is 13 residues long. The CDR3 region is CASSTLGTGELFF. DNA for the CDR3: TGTGCCAGCAGTACACTGGGCACCGGGGAGCTGTTTTTT.

J is TRBJ1-1 and V is TRBV27; D might be TRBD1 (5 bases). Germline V CDR1 and CDR2: MNHEY, SMNVEV (reference sequence). There are 14 residues in the CDR3. The V end lost 7 bases, the J end lost 0 bases, and 12 bases lay between the germline ends. The CDR3 DNA follows: TGTGCCAGCAAGACAGCTACCATGAACACTGAAGCTTTCTTT. Its protein is CASKTATMNTEAFF.

This clonotype has ten or more counts. The J gene is TRBJ1-5, the V gene TRBV2; TRBD1 matches 12 bases. V dropped 6 bases and J dropped 1; count of bases not matched to a gene: 7. The germline V gene has CDR1 SNHLY and CDR2 FYNNEI. CDR3 length: 17 amino acids. The CDR3 nucleotides are TGTGCCAGCAGGGGGACAGGGGGCGTCGGAAGCAATCAGCCCCAGCATTTT. It encodes CASRGTGGVGSNQPQHF.

J is TRBJ1-1 and V is TRBV12-3 or TRBV12-4; D is uncertain. Trimming took 4 bases from V and 0 from J, leaving 12 bases between them. The CDR3 has 15 amino acids. DNA for the CDR3: TGTGCCAGCAGTTATGGGGAAGACATGAACACTGAAGCTTTCTTT. Protein product: CASSYGEDMNTEAFF.

A few counts support this clonotype. The chain has TRBV7-9 and TRBJ2-3, with 8 bases that match TRBD2. Trimming at V came to 3 bases and at J to 0 bases, leaving 5 bases not matched to a gene. Germline loops: CDR1 SEHNR, CDR2 FQNEAQ (reference sequence). This CDR3 comprises 16 residues. CDR3 amino acids: CASSFQAGASTDTQYF. DNA for the CDR3: TGTGCCAGCAGCTTCCAAGCGGGAGCGAGCACAGATACGCAGTATTTT.

This clonotype showed up just a few times. CDR3 residues: CASSEGQGSRETQYF. The DNA of the CDR3 is TGCGCCAGCAGTGAAGGACAGGGGAGCAGAGAGACCCAGTACTTC. This rearrangement joins TRBV10-1 to TRBJ2-5, with 9 nucleotides matching TRBD1. CDR3 size: 15 residues. The ends lost 3 bases at V and 4 bases at J; junction bases unmatched: 6. Germline-derived CDR1 and CDR2 are WNHNN and SYGVQD (reference sequence).

The chain uses TRBV6-5 and TRBJ1-1; tentatively, D is TRBD1 (5 bases). Deletions cut 6 bases from V and 0 bases from J, with 11 bases between. The germline gives CDR1 MNHEY, CDR2 SVGAGI. CDR3 length: 14 residues. The CDR3 DNA follows: TGTGCCAGCAGCTCGTGGGGGATGAACACTGAAGCTTTCTTT. Amino acid sequence: CASSSWGMNTEAFF.

This clonotype was picked up a small number of times. This chain links TRBV27 with TRBJ2-4; TRBD1 matches at 7 bases. This CDR3 is 15 amino acids long. With 1 base clipped from V and 2 bases from J, the junction kept 2 bases outside the gene matches. Germline-derived CDR1 and CDR2 are MNHEY and SMNVEV (reference sequence). The CDR3 DNA reads as TGTGCCAGCAGTTTATGGGACAGCACCAAAAACATTCAGTACTTC. This sequence encodes CASSLWDSTKNIQYF.

This clonotype was picked up a small number of times. This chain joins TRBV5-6 and TRBJ2-7; D perhaps matches TRBD1 (5 bases). Germline V gene sequence: CDR1 SGHDT, CDR2 YYEEEE. CDR3 size: 14 residues. V lost 0 bases and J lost 1, with 8 bases in between. CDR3 DNA sequence: TGTGCCAGCAGCTTGGCCGACAGATCCTACGAGCAGTACTTC. It yields the protein CASSLADRSYEQYF.

The chain has TRBV6-5 and TRBJ1-1, with 7 nucleotides matching TRBD1. V shed 0 bases and J 4 bases; nucleotides not matched to a gene: 8. CDR3 length equals 16 residues. Germline lookup yields CDR1 MNHEY and CDR2 SVGAGI. The CDR3 loop is CASSYSLTGRGTEAFF. In DNA form, the CDR3 reads TGTGCCAGCAGTTACTCGCTGACAGGGAGGGGCACTGAAGCTTTCTTT.

The genes are TRBV20-1 and TRBJ2-3; 9 nucleotides line up with TRBD1. CDR1 and CDR2 (germline): DFQATT, SNEGSKA (reference sequence). V shed 3 bases, J shed 0 bases, and the junction held 7 bases outside the gene matches. This CDR3 region has 16 residues. This CDR3 is CSASDGTGPSTDTQYF. CDR3 sequence (DNA): TGCAGTGCTAGTGACGGGACAGGGCCGAGCACAGATACGCAGTATTTT.

This clonotype occurred a few times. This chain uses TRBV12-3 or TRBV12-4 with TRBJ2-7; the D gene could be TRBD1 or TRBD2 (5 bases each). This CDR3 has 14 amino acids. Trimming removed 8 bases from V and 2 bases from J, with 16 bases in between. The CDR3 is CASRGAGRAYEQYF. For the CDR3, the DNA is TGTGCCAGCCGAGGGGCAGGCCGAGCCTACGAGCAGTACTTC.

The sample holds a few counts of this clonotype. The J gene is TRBJ2-3, the V gene TRBV12-3 or TRBV12-4; TRBD2 matches 13 bases. V was clipped by 3 bases and J by 3 bases; unmatched bases: 6. The CDR3 loop spans 17 amino acids. DNA for the CDR3: TGTGCCAGCAGTTTTTCGACTAGCGGGGGGTTAACAGATACGCAGTATTTT. The encoded protein is CASSFSTSGGLTDTQYF.

This rearrangement joins TRBV20-1 to TRBJ2-5, with TRBD2 matching over 7 bases. V lost 2 bases to trimming and J lost 1 base; unmatched junction nucleotides: 1. The CDR3 has 13 amino acids. The germline CDR1 and CDR2 sequences are DFQATT and SNEGSKA (reference sequence). The chain's CDR3 is CSARLAVQETQYF. The CDR3 DNA reads as TGCAGTGCTAGACTAGCGGTCCAAGAGACCCAGTACTTC.

A few counts support this clonotype. V gene TRBV4-1 combines with J gene TRBJ2-7, with D maybe TRBD2 (5 bases). Trimming left V 5 bases short and J 0 bases short, with 17 bases between. This CDR3 is 16 amino acids long. Looked up from germline, CDR1 is MGHRA and CDR2 is YSYEKL. The CDR3 spells CASSGSGMTSSYEQYF. CDR3 sequence (DNA): TGCGCCAGCAGCGGAAGCGGCATGACGAGCTCCTACGAGCAGTACTTC.

This clonotype was seen many times. The chain combines TRBV9 with TRBJ1-1, with 10 bases lining up with TRBD1. The J segment lost 5 bases and the V segment lost 3 bases, leaving 7 bases of the junction unmatched. The CDR3 totals 15 residues. Germline V gives CDR1 SGDLS, CDR2 YYNGEE. The CDR3: CASSGTGTGVTEAFF. CDR3 sequence (DNA): TGTGCCAGCAGCGGTACTGGGACAGGGGTGACTGAAGCTTTCTTT. Together with reference TRBV9 and TRBJ1-1, the CDR3 gives the full variable domain: DSGVTQTPKHLITATGQRVTLRCSPRSGDLSVYWYQQSLDQGLQFLIQYYNGEERAKGNILERFSAQQFPDLHSELNLSSLELGDSALYFCASSGTGTGVTEAFFGQGTRLTVV.

This chain uses TRBV19 with TRBJ2-1; the match to TRBD2 covers 8 bases. The CDR3 extends over 15 amino acids. The germline CDR1 and CDR2 sequences are LNHDA and SQIVND (reference sequence). V lost 6 bases, J lost 12 bases, and 16 bases stayed unmatched. The CDR3 reads CASRVAGTSQFGQFF. DNA of the CDR3: TGTGCCAGTAGAGTAGCGGGGACATCCCAATTTGGGCAGTTCTTC.